The 19 T cell receptor beta chains below all came from one sample that was sequenced in a study of CD8 T cells in ankylosing spondylitis. Overall study results and limits: What appeared characteristic of ankylosing spondylitis blood was a TCR beta motif of 7 or 8 highly homologous variants.

In TCRdb, the 5' RACE reads were re-called with MiXCR into one record per CDR3 protein. The table has 350,000 to 450,000 distinct CDR3 sequences, about 25% seen once. Antigens for these TCRs are unknown. The material sequenced was blood, either unsorted or a sorted T cell fraction (not recorded which). These receptors were taken from a male donor with ankylosing spondylitis.

The rearrangement uses TRBV2 and TRBJ1-6, with 12 bases matching TRBD1. Germline V CDR1 and CDR2: SNHLY, FYNNEI. This CDR3 is built from 15 residues. J was trimmed by 10 bases and V by 4 bases; bases with no gene match: 5. CDR3 coding DNA: TGTGCCAGCAGTGGGGACAGGGGGCTTGGGTCACCCCTCCACTTT. This codes for CASSGDRGLGSPLHF. Full variable domain (rest looked up from reference TRBV2 and TRBJ1-6): EPEVTQTPSHQVTQMGQEVILRCVPISNHLYFYWYRQILGQKVEFLVSFYNNEISEKSEIFDDQFSVERPDGSNFTLKIRSTKLEDSAMYFCASSGDRGLGSPLHFGNGTRLTVT.

The chain uses TRBV5-1 and TRBJ1-2, with D uncertain. CDR1 is SGHRS and CDR2 is YFSETQ in the germline V gene. This CDR3 is built from 13 residues. With 4 bases removed from V and 0 bases from J, the gap between germline ends came to 7 bases. CDR3 in amino acids: CASSDGANYGYTF. Here the CDR3 DNA reads TGCGCCAGCAGCGACGGGGCTAACTATGGCTACACCTTC.

This clonotype has a handful of counts. The chain combines TRBV20-1 with TRBJ2-3; a weak D match, TRBD2 (7 bases). This CDR3 has 14 amino acids. The germline V gene has CDR1 DFQATT and CDR2 SNEGSKA (reference sequence). V was trimmed by 3 bases and J by 0 bases, leaving 10 bases between them. CDR3 in amino acids: CSASGGPSTDTQYF. The CDR3 DNA sequence: TGCAGTGCTAGCGGGGGGCCTAGCACAGATACGCAGTATTTT.

The chain uses TRBV10-2 and TRBJ2-7; possible D gene TRBD1, 5 bases. CDR3 size: 13 residues. Germline V gene lookup returns CDR1 WSHSY and CDR2 SAAADI. The V end lost 9 bases, the J end lost 6 bases, and 18 bases lay between the germline ends. The CDR3 here is CASQQNRLSEQYV. The CDR3, as DNA: TGCGCCAGTCAACAGAACAGGTTAAGCGAGCAGTACGTC.

The chain links TRBV9 to TRBJ2-1, with TRBD2 identical over 8 bases. The length of the CDR3 is 18 residues. With V trimmed by 5 bases and J by 0 bases, 13 bases remained unmatched. Germline CDR1 SGDLS, CDR2 YYNGEE. The chain's CDR3 is CASRGKSFSGNSYNEQFF. The CDR3 nucleotides read TGTGCCAGCAGGGGGAAGAGCTTTAGCGGGAACTCCTACAATGAGCAGTTCTTC.

The chain uses TRBV5-1 and TRBJ2-3; no reliable D call. This CDR3 contains 14 residues. Germline CDR1 reads SGHRS; CDR2 reads YFSETQ. V lost 0 bases and J 4 bases, leaving 9 bases between the germline ends. CDR3 sequence reads: CASSLDSSADTQYF. CDR3 nucleotides: TGCGCCAGCAGCTTGGACTCCTCGGCAGATACGCAGTATTTT.

The V and J genes are TRBV6-1 and TRBJ1-6; weak D call: TRBD1 (6 bases). This CDR3 spans 13 amino acids. The germline CDR1 and CDR2 sequences are MNHNS and SASEGT. V was shortened by 4 bases and J by 8 bases, with 9 bases between the two germline ends. CDR3 nucleotides: TGTGCCAGCAGTGGGACAGAAGATTCACCCCTCCACTTT. Translation: CASSGTEDSPLHF.

This clonotype was picked up a small number of times. The chain joins TRBV7-2 to TRBJ2-3; no definite D call. The length of the CDR3 is 14 residues. Germline CDR1 reads SGHTA; CDR2 reads FQGNSA. Deletions cut 5 bases from V and 2 bases from J, with 11 bases between. The CDR3 region has the DNA TGTGCCAGCAGCATAAAGGCCCTCACAGATACGCAGTATTTT. As protein: CASSIKALTDTQYF.

This clonotype appeared a few times. The chain links TRBV5-1 to TRBJ2-1; 8 positions agree with TRBD1. The CDR3 spans 15 residues. Germline values: CDR1 SGHRS, CDR2 YFSETQ. The V gene end was trimmed by 4 bases and the J gene end by 3 bases; junction bases not matched to a gene: 6. The CDR3 DNA follows: TGCGCCAGCAGCCCCGGACAGGGCAACTACAATGAGCAGTTCTTC. Translated: CASSPGQGNYNEQFF.

The V and J genes are TRBV5-1 and TRBJ2-2, with D perhaps matching TRBD2 (6 bases). Trimming pared 3 bases from V and 4 bases from J, leaving 10 bases between. Germline V gene data show CDR1 as SGHRS and CDR2 as YFSETQ. The CDR3 consists of 14 residues. The CDR3 DNA reads as TGCGCCAGCAGCTCGGGACTTCCCACCGGGGAGCTGTTTTTT. It encodes CASSSGLPTGELFF. The full variable domain, in which reference TRBV5-1 and TRBJ2-2 provide the parts outside the CDR3, is KAGVTQTPRYLIKTRGQQVTLSCSPISGHRSVSWYQQTPGQGLQFLFEYFSETQRNKGNFPGRFSGRQFSNSRSEMNVSTLELGDSALYLCASSSGLPTGELFFGEGSRLTVL.

The DNA for the CDR3 is TGTGCCAGCAGTTTAGGGGCTAGCGGGAGGTCCTACAATGAGCAGTTCTTC. Translated: CASSLGASGRSYNEQFF. V and J are TRBV12-3 or TRBV12-4 and TRBJ2-1, with 11 bases matching TRBD2. V shed 1 base, J shed 1 base, and the junction held 3 bases outside the gene matches. CDR3 length: 17 amino acids.

The V and J genes are TRBV29-1 and TRBJ2-5; 8 nucleotides match TRBD1. This CDR3 region has 14 residues. The V segment lost 4 bases and the J segment 3 bases; nucleotides outside the gene matches: 7. Germline V CDR1 and CDR2: SQVTM, ANQGSEA. The CDR3: CSVAGGRWEETQYF. As DNA, the CDR3 is TGCAGCGTTGCAGGGGGCAGGTGGGAAGAGACCCAGTACTTC.

In this sample, this clonotype turned up a few times. V and J are TRBV7-9 and TRBJ2-7; possible D gene TRBD2, 6 bases. Germline V gene lookup returns CDR1 SEHNR and CDR2 FQNEAQ (reference sequence). The V and J ends lost 2 bases and 2 bases respectively, with 10 bases between them. This CDR3 is built from 14 residues. The CDR3 loop reads CASSLTSYAYEQYF. The CDR3 nucleotides are TGTGCCAGCAGCTTAACTAGCTATGCCTACGAGCAGTACTTC. Full variable domain (missing parts from reference TRBV7-9 and TRBJ2-7): DTGVSQNPRHKITKRGQNVTFRCDPISEHNRLYWYRQTLGQGPEFLTYFQNEAQLEKSRLLSDRFSAERPKGSFSTLEIQRTEQGDSAMYLCASSLTSYAYEQYFGPGTRLTVT.

This clonotype was observed many times. This chain uses TRBV11-3 with TRBJ2-1; TRBD2 matches 8 bases. This CDR3 has 14 residues. V lost 5 bases and J lost 9; bases outside the gene matches: 9. Germline CDR1 and CDR2: SGHNT and YENEEA. The CDR3 loop reads CASSQSGSETEQFF. The CDR3 DNA follows: TGTGCCAGCAGCCAGAGCGGGAGCGAGACTGAGCAGTTCTTC.

The CDR3: CASSQDVGEQYF. CDR3 coding DNA: TGTGCCAGCAGCCAAGACGTAGGCGAGCAGTACTTC. This chain joins TRBV3-1 and TRBJ2-7; D is unclear. V was pared by 0 bases and J by 6 bases, with 6 bases between. The V gene's germline CDR1 is LGHDT and CDR2 YNNKEL (reference sequence). The CDR3 runs 12 residues.

This clonotype has just one count. V is TRBV29-1 and J is TRBJ1-1; D call uncertain. V was shortened by 6 bases and J by 0 bases, with 11 bases between the two germline ends. This CDR3 has 13 residues. Looked up from germline, CDR1 is SQVTM and CDR2 is ANQGSEA. The CDR3 DNA reads as TGCAGCGTCGACGGACTCCTGAACACTGAAGCTTTCTTT. Its translation is CSVDGLLNTEAFF.

This clonotype appeared a few times. The rearrangement uses TRBV5-1 and TRBJ2-1; 9 bases agree with TRBD2. J was trimmed by 10 bases and V by 7 bases; bases with no gene match: 9. Germline CDR1 is SGHRS and CDR2 is YFSETQ. The CDR3 runs to 13 residues. The CDR3 sequence is CASLAGVRGEQFF. CDR3 DNA: TGCGCCAGCTTAGCGGGAGTACGAGGCGAGCAGTTCTTC.

The J gene is TRBJ2-5, the V gene TRBV20-1, with D hard to call. This CDR3 contains 12 residues. Deletions cut 2 bases from V and 2 bases from J, with 6 bases between. The germline CDR1 and CDR2 sequences are DFQATT and SNEGSKA (reference sequence). The CDR3 DNA sequence: TGCAGTGCTAGACGGCAGCAAGAGACCCAGTACTTC. Protein product: CSARRQQETQYF.

The sample holds a few counts of this clonotype. The rearrangement links TRBV7-2 to TRBJ1-4; 7 bases map to TRBD1. In germline, CDR1 is SGHTA, CDR2 FQGNSA. V shed 5 bases, J shed 10 bases, and the junction held 13 bases outside the gene matches. The CDR3 has 15 residues. The CDR3 DNA reads as TGTGCCAGCAGCCTACGGACAGGTCAGGGGAGAAAACTGTTTTTT. It yields the protein CASSLRTGQGRKLFF.